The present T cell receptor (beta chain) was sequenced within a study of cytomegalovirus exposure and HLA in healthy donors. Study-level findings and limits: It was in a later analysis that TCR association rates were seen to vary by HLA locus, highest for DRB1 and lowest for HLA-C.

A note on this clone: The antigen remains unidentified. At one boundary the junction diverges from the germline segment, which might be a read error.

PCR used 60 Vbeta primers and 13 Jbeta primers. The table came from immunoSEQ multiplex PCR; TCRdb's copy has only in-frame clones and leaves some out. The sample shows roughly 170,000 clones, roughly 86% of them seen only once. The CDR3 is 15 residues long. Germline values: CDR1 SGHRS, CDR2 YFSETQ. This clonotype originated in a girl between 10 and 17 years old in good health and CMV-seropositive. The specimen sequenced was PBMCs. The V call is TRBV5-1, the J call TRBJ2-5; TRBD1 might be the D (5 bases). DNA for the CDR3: TGCGCCAGCAGATTGGAAGGGGCGTTAAGGGAGACCCAGTACTTC. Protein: CASRLEGALRETQYF.